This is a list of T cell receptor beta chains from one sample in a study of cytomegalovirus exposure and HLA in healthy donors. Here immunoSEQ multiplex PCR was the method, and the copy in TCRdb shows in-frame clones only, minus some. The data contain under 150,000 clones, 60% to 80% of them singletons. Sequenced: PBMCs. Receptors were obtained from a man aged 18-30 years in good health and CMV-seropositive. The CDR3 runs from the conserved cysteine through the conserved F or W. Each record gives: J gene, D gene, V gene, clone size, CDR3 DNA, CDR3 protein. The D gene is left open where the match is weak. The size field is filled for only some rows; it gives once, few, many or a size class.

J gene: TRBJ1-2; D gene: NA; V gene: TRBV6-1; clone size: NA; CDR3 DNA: TGTGCCAGCTTCAGGGCATCGGGGGGAGACTATGGCTACACCTTC; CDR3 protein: CASFRASGGDYGYTF
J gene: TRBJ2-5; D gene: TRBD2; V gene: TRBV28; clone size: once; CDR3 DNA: TGTGCCAGCATGAACTTCGGGGGGGCCGGGTTGGAGACCCAGTACTTC; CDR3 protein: CASMNFGGAGLETQYF
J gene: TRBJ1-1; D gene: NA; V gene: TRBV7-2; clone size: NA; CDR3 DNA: TGTGCCAGCAGCTTTTCGAGCGCTGAAGCTTTCTTT; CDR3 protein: CASSFSSAEAFF
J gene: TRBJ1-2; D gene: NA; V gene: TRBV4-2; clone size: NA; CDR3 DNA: TGTGCCAGCAGCCCATCACCCACGGAGAATATTTTCAACTATGGCTACACCTTC; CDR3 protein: CASSPSPTENIFNYGYTF
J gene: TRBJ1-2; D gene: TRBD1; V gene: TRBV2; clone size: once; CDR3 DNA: TGTGCCACCCAGAACCAGGGACCGGGACAGGGGGCGTCGGGTGGCTACACCTTC; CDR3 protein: CATQNQGPGQGASGGYTF
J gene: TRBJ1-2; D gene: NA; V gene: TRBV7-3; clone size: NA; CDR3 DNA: TGTGCCAGCAGCTTAAGTCGAGAGGATGGCTACACCTTC; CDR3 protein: CASSLSREDGYTF
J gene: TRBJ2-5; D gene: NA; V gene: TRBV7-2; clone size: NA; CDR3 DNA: TGTGCCAGCAGCTTAGGCAGGGGATGGGAGACCCAGTACTTC; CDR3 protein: CASSLGRGWETQYF
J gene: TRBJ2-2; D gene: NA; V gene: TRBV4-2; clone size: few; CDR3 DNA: TGTGCCAGCAGCCAAGTCCGGGGAAACACCGGGGAGCTGTTTTTT; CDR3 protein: CASSQVRGNTGELFF
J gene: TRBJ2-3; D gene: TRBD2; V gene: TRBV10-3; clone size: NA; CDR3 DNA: TGTGCCATCAGTGAAGCGGGGGGCCACGGAGATACGCAGTATTTT; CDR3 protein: CAISEAGGHGDTQYF
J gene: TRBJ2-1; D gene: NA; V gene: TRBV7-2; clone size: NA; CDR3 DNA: TGTGCCAGCAGCTTAACCTACGGGAACAATGAGCAGTTCTTC; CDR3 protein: CASSLTYGNNEQFF
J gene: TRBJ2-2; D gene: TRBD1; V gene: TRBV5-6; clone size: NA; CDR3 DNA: TGTGCCAGCAGGGCCCGGGACAGAGTCACCGGGGAGCTGTTTTTT; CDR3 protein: CASRARDRVTGELFF
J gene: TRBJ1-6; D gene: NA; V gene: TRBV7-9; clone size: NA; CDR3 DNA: TGTGCCAGCAGTACCAGGGGCCGGGGTTCACCCCTCCACTTT; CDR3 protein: CASSTRGRGSPLHF
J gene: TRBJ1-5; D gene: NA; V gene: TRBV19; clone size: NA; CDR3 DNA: TGTGCCAGTAGGAGTCTCGCAGGGAACCCAGGGCAGCCCCAGCATTTT; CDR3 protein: CASRSLAGNPGQPQHF
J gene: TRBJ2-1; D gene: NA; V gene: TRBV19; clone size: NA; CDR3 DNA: TGTGCCAGTAGAACTAGCCACGTCGTCGATGAGCAGTTCTTC; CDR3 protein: CASRTSHVVDEQFF
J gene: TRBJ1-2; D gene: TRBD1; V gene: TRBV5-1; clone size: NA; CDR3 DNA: TGCGCCAGCAGCATAGGACAGGACTATGGCTACACCTTC; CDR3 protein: CASSIGQDYGYTF
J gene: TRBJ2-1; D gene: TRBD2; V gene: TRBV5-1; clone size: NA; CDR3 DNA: TGCGCCAGTCGGACTAGCGGCAATGAGCAGTTCTTC; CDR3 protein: CASRTSGNEQFF
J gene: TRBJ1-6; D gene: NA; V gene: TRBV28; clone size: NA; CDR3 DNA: TGTGCCAGCAGTTTATTCGACAGAGATAATTCACCCCTCCACTTT; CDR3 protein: CASSLFDRDNSPLHF
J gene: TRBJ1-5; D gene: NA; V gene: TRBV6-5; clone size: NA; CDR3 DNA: TGTGCCAGCAGTTATACCTATAGCAATCAGCCCCAGCATTTT; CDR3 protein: CASSYTYSNQPQHF
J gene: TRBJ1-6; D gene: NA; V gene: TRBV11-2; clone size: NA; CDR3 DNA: TGTGCCAGCAGCTTAGCGCCAGGGACATATTCACCCCTCCACTTT; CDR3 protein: CASSLAPGTYSPLHF
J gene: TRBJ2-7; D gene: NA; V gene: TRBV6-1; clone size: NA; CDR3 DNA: TGTGCCAGCAGTGAACCCCTCTCCTACGAGCAGTACTTC; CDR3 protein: CASSEPLSYEQYF
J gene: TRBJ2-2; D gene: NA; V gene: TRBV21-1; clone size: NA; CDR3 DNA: TGTGCCAGCAGCGCCACAGGGCCCCGACCTAGCACCGGGGAGCTGTTTTTT; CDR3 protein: CASSATGPRPSTGELFF
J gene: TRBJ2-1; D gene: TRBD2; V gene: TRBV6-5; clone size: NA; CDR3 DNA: TGTGCCATAACTAGCGGGGGGGCTGGTGAGCAGTTCTTC; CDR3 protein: CAITSGGAGEQFF
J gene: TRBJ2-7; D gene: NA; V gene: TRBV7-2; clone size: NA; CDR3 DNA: TGTGCCAGCAGCTTACGTGGGGGCATCTACGAGCAGTACTTC; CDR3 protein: CASSLRGGIYEQYF
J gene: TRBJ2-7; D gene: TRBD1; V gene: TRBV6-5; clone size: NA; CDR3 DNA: TGTGCCAGCAGATCAACAGGGGGAAGCTCCTACGAGCAGTACTTC; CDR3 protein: CASRSTGGSSYEQYF
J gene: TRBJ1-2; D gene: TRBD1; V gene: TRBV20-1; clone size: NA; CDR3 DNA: TGCAGTGCTACCCACAGGGGGGCAAACACCTTC; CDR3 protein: CSATHRGANTF
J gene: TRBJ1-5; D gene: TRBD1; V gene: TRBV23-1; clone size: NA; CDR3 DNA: TGCGCCAGCAGTCCCGAATCCGGACAGGTCGGTTTCCAGCCCCAGCATTTT; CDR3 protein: CASSPESGQVGFQPQHF
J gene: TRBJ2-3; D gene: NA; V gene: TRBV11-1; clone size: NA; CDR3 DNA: TGTGCCAGCAGGGGGGCCCGTTCTAGCACAGATACGCAGTATTTT; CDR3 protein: CASRGARSSTDTQYF
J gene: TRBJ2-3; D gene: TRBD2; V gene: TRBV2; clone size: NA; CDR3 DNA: TGTGCCAGCAGGGTCTTGACTAGCGGGGCAGATACGCAGTATTTT; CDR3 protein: CASRVLTSGADTQYF
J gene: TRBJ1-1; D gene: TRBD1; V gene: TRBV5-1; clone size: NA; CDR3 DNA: TGCGCCTCCTCCTGGGGGGACAGGGACGACACTGAAGCTTTCTTT; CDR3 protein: CASSWGDRDDTEAFF
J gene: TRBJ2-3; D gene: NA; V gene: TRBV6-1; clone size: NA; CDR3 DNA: TGTGCCAGCAGTGAACTAGATACGCAGTATTTT; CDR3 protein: CASSELDTQYF
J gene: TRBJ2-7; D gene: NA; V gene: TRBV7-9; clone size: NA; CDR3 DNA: TGTGCCAGCAGCTTATTGGAGGGCGAGCAGTACTTC; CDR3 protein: CASSLLEGEQYF
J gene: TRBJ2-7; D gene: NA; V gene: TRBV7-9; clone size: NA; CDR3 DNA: TGTGCCAGCAGCCAGACCCCCCGGGACGAGCAGTACTTC; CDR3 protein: CASSQTPRDEQYF
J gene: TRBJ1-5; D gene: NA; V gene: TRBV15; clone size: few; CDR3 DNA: TGTGCCACCAGCGGTACTGACCGGGATTTCAATCAGCCCCAGCATTTT; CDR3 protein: CATSGTDRDFNQPQHF
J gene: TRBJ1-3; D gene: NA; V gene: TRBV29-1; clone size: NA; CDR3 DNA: TGCAGCGTTGAAGACGCGCGAGGGCCTGGAAACACCATATATTTT; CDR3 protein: CSVEDARGPGNTIYF
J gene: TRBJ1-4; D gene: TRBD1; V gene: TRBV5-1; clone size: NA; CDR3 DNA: TGCGCCAGCAGCCTTCAGGGGGCTCCTAATGAAAAACTGTTTTTT; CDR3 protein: CASSLQGAPNEKLFF
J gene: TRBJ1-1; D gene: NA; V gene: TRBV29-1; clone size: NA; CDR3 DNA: TGCAGCGTCGGACAGAAGAACACTGAAGCTTTCTTT; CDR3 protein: CSVGQKNTEAFF
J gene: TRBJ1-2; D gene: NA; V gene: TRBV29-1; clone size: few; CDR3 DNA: TGCAGCATATGCGGCATCCCCTATGGCTACACCTTC; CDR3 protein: CSICGIPYGYTF
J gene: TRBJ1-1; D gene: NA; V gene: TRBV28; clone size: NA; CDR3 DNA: TGTGCCAGCAGTTTTGGGGGACTCGAAGCTTTCTTT; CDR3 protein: CASSFGGLEAFF
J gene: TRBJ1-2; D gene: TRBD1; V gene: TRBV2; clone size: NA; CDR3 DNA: TGTGCCAGCAAGCCGAGGACAGGGGTGCCCTATGGCTACACCTTC; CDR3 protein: CASKPRTGVPYGYTF
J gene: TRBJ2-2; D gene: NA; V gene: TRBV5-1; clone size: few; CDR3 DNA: TGCGCCAGCAGCAAGACAACATCGAACACCGGGGAGCTGTTTTTT; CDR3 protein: CASSKTTSNTGELFF
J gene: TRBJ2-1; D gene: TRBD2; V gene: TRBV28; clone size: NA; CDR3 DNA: TGTGCCAGCAGTTCCGGGACTAGCGAGAGCAATGAGCAGTTCTTC; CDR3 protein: CASSSGTSESNEQFF
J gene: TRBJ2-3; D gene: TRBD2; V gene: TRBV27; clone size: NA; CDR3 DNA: TGTGCCAGCAGTTCAGGGACTAGCGGGGGGTCACCGCAGTATTTT; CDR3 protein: CASSSGTSGGSPQYF
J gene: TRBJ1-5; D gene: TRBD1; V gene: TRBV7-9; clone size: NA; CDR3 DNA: TGTGCCAGCAGCACCTGGACAGGGGACCTGAGCAATCAGCCCCAGCATTTT; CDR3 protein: CASSTWTGDLSNQPQHF
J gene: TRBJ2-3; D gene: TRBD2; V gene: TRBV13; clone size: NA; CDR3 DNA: TGTGCCAGCAGCTCCGCCGGAGGGGACTACCTCCTATTCACAGATACGCAGTATTTT; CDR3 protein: CASSSAGGDYLLFTDTQYF
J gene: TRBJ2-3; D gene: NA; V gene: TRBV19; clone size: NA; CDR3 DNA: TGTGCCAGTAGTGCCCGACTAGTTCATACAGATACGCAGTATTTT; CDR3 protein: CASSARLVHTDTQYF
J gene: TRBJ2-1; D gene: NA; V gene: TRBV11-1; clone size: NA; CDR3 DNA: TGTGCCAGCAGCTTAGTCAGGAACAATGAGCAGTTCTTC; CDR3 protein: CASSLVRNNEQFF
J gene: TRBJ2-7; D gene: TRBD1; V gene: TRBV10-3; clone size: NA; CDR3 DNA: TGTGCCATCAGTGATTCCGGGACAGCGAGATCCTACGAGCAGTACTTC; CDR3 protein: CAISDSGTARSYEQYF
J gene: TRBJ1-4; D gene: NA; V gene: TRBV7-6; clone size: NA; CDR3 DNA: TGTGCCAGCAGCCAACTCGTCGGTAATGAAAAACTGTTTTTT; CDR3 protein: CASSQLVGNEKLFF
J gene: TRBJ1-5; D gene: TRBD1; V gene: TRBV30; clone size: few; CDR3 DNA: TGTGCCTGGAGTGCCGGGACAGGGAATCAGCCCCAGCATTTT; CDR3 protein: CAWSAGTGNQPQHF
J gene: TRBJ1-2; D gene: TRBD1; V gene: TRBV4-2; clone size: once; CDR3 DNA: TGTGCCAGCAGCCAAAAAGGGGGCATAAACTATGGCTACACCTTC; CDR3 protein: CASSQKGGINYGYTF
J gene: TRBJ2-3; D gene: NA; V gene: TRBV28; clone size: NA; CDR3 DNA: TGTGCCAGCAGGCACCGGGACACCACCACAGATACGCAGTATTTT; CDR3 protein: CASRHRDTTTDTQYF
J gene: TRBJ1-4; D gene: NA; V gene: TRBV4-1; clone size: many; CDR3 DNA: TGCGCCAGCAGCCAGGCCTCGGACTTAACTAATGAAAAACTGTTTTTT; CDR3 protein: CASSQASDLTNEKLFF